This passage covers 9 T cell receptor beta chains from one sample sequenced in a study of blood T cell repertoires in COVID-19. Data came from immunoSEQ multiplex PCR; TCRdb stores just in-frame clones and leaves some out. The repertoire includes some 80,000 clones, approximately 90% of them detected once, and approximately 19% sits in the top ten. The specimen was peripheral blood. The receptors stem from a human donor in a cohort sampled during active COVID-19.

V is TRBV16 and J is TRBJ1-4; perhaps TRBD1 as D (6 bases). CDR1 and CDR2 from the germline V gene are KGHSY and FQNENV. The CDR3 covers 15 residues. Trimming cost V 3 bases and J 7 bases, with 15 bases left between them. For the CDR3, the DNA is TGTGCCAGCAGCCAGCAGACAGGCGGGCGTGAAAAACTGTTTTTT. Residues: CASSQQTGGREKLFF.

This CDR3 reads CSASDPGQANTGELFF. The CDR3 nucleotides are TGCAGTGCTAGTGACCCGGGACAGGCGAACACCGGGGAGCTGTTTTTT. The gene calls are TRBV20-1 and TRBJ2-2; 8 bases are shared with TRBD1. Trimming cost V 3 bases and J 0 bases; bases outside gene matches: 6. CDR3 length equals 16 residues. Per the germline V gene, CDR1 is DFQATT and CDR2 is SNEGSKA (reference sequence).

V is TRBV7-8 and J is TRBJ1-1; possible D gene TRBD1, 5 bases. The CDR3 runs to 17 residues. The V end lost 5 bases, the J end lost 2 bases, and 21 bases lay between the germline ends. Germline values: CDR1 SGHVS, CDR2 FQNEAQ. The CDR3 DNA is TGTGCCAGCAGCGACAGATTCCGCCTGGGGTCAAACACTGAAGCTTTCTTT. This sequence encodes CASSDRFRLGSNTEAFF.

V gene TRBV7-2 combines with J gene TRBJ1-3, with D unresolved. V shed 2 bases and J shed 0 bases, with 11 bases lying between them. Germline V gives CDR1 SGHTA, CDR2 FQGNSA. There are 16 residues in the CDR3. The CDR3 region has the DNA TGTGCCAGCAGCTTATTTGCGGTTGGCTCTGGAAACACCATATATTTT. It translates to CASSLFAVGSGNTIYF.

The V call is TRBV21-1, the J call TRBJ2-7; the table names TRBD2, a call not compared with the DNA. TRBV21-1 corresponds to a pseudogene. This CDR3 has 17 residues. This CDR3 is CASSGRGWGRINYEQYF. In DNA form, the CDR3 reads TGTGCCAGCAGCGGTCGGGGGTGGGGCAGGATAAACTACGAGCAGTACTTC.

The chain recombines TRBV11-2 with TRBJ2-1; no clear D gene. This CDR3 spans 13 amino acids. The germline V gene encodes CDR1 SGHAT and CDR2 FQNNGV. V was pared by 0 bases and J by 10 bases, with 10 bases between. Written as DNA, the CDR3 is TGTGCCAGCAGCTTAGATCAAAATCAAGAGCAGTTCTTC. Amino acids: CASSLDQNQEQFF. Together with reference TRBV11-2 and TRBJ2-1, the CDR3 gives the full variable domain: EAGVAQSPRYKIIEKRQSVAFWCNPISGHATLYWYQQILGQGPKLLIQFQNNGVVDDSQLPKDRFSAERLKGVDSTLKIQPAKLEDSAVYLCASSLDQNQEQFFGPGTRLTVL.

V and J are TRBV28 and TRBJ2-7; D perhaps matches TRBD2 (5 bases). The germline V gene encodes CDR1 MDHEN and CDR2 SYDVKM. The CDR3 length is 14 residues. Trimming left V 7 bases short and J 0 bases short, with 13 bases between. CDR3: CASNLGVFSYEQYF. The CDR3 DNA follows: TGTGCCAGCAACCTCGGGGTATTCTCCTACGAGCAGTACTTC.

The V call is TRBV19, the J call TRBJ2-2, with a weak D call TRBD1 (5 bases). The CDR3 is 16 residues long. Germline V gene data show CDR1 as LNHDA and CDR2 as SQIVND (reference sequence). Trimming cost V 6 bases and J 4 bases, with 18 bases left between them. The CDR3 spells CASSLDSVGATGELFF. CDR3 in DNA: TGTGCCAGTAGCCTAGACAGCGTTGGGGCCACCGGGGAGCTGTTTTTT.

The table lists this clone with a count of one. The gene calls are TRBV5-1 and TRBJ2-5, with 11 bases aligning to TRBD2. The V segment lost 4 bases and the J segment 5 bases; nucleotides outside the gene matches: 4. The germline CDR1 and CDR2 sequences are SGHRS and YFSETQ. The CDR3 sequence is 14 residues long. CDR3 in amino acids: CASSTSGRRETQYF. CDR3 sequence (DNA): TGCGCCAGCAGCACTAGCGGGAGAAGGGAGACCCAGTACTTC.